This TCR beta chain comes out of a study of shared clonotypes between healthy human individuals. Study-wide results and caveats: On the whole, naive subsets had larger estimated richness than memory subsets had.

Note on this clone: Its antigen is still unknown.

Here immunoSEQ multiplex PCR was the method, and the copy in TCRdb shows in-frame clones only, minus some. The sample has about 110,000 clones, about 72% seen once. This CDR3 contains 17 residues. V lost 2 bases to trimming and J lost 4 bases, with 17 bases between them. Germline V gene data show CDR1 as LNHNV and CDR2 as YYDKDF (reference sequence). The TCR sequence derives from a woman aged 25 to 39 in good health. The gene calls are TRBV15 and TRBJ2-2; D is perhaps TRBD2 (5 bases). Sequencing input: memory CD8+ T cells sorted from blood. Subset described: CD45RO+ cells pooled with CCR7-negative TemRA cells. The CDR3 nucleotides are TGTGCCACCAGCAGATCATCCACCACTAGGATCACCGGGGAGCTGTTTTTT. Translated: CATSRSSTTRITGELFF.